The table lists the clone carrying this T cell receptor beta chain with a count of one. This entry comes from a study of blood T cell repertoires in COVID-19. This CDR3 comprises 15 residues. The V gene end was trimmed by 1 base and the J gene end by 4 bases; junction bases not matched to a gene: 5. Germline V gives CDR1 LGHDT, CDR2 YNNKEL (reference sequence). The table came from immunoSEQ multiplex PCR; TCRdb's copy has only in-frame clones and leaves some out. Here the sample spans around 170,000 clones, approximately 80% being singletons. The chain is built from TRBV3-1 (or the pseudogene TRBV3-2) and TRBJ2-5; 8 nucleotides align to TRBD2. The TCR comes from a man aged 50-59 years who had recovered from COVID-19. Sequenced input: PBMCs or T cells enriched from blood (not recorded which). The CDR3: CASSQVSRGGETQYF. CDR3 DNA: TGTGCCAGCAGCCAAGTGTCCCGGGGGGGAGAGACCCAGTACTTC.